The rows below give T cell receptor beta chains drawn from one sample of a study of blood T cell repertoires in COVID-19. Data came from immunoSEQ multiplex PCR; TCRdb stores just in-frame clones and leaves some out. The sample yields fewer than 45,000 clones, 90% to 95% seen once. Input material: peripheral blood. Source of these receptors: a man in his sixties with active or convalescent COVID-19. Both conserved end residues are part of each CDR3. Fields, in order: V gene, D gene, J gene, clone size, CDR3 DNA, CDR3 protein. The D gene is left open where the match is weak. Clone size appears in some rows only: once, few, many, or a class for an expanded clone.

>TRBV7-2|-|TRBJ2-5|-
TGTGCCAGCAACACCGGGAATCCTTCAGAGACCCAGTACTTC
CASNTGNPSETQYF
>TRBV11-2|-|TRBJ1-3|-
TGTGCCAGCAGCTTAGATCCACAGGTTGCCTCTGGAAACACCATATATTTT
CASSLDPQVASGNTIYF
>TRBV21-1|-|TRBJ2-2|-
TGTGCCAGCAGCCCTCGGGGGGCCTTGGCACCTCCCAACACCGGGGAGCTGTTTTTT
CASSPRGALAPPNTGELFF
>TRBV24-1|TRBD1|TRBJ1-2|-
TGTGCCACCAGTGATCCCTACAGGGGTGCCTATGGCTACACCTTC
CATSDPYRGAYGYTF
>TRBV29-1|-|TRBJ1-1|few
TGCAGCGTTGATCGAGGGACTGAAGCTTTCTTT
CSVDRGTEAFF
>TRBV9|TRBD1|TRBJ1-2|-
TGTGCCAGCAGCGTAGATCGGGACAGTGGGCACTATGGCTACACCTTC
CASSVDRDSGHYGYTF
>TRBV6-5|-|TRBJ1-6|once
TGTGCCAGCAGGTTAATAGAGAATTCACCCCTCCACTTT
CASRLIENSPLHF
>TRBV21-1|-|TRBJ1-1|-
TGTGCCAGCAGCTTGGACAGGGTGAACACTGAAGCTTTCTTT
CASSLDRVNTEAFF
>TRBV18|TRBD2|TRBJ2-1|-
TGTGCCAGCTCACCTCGGGGACTAGCGGACTACAATGAGCAGTTCTTC
CASSPRGLADYNEQFF
>TRBV6-5|-|TRBJ1-2|-
TGTGCCAGCAATATGGGCCAGGCCCCTGGCCACACCTTC
CASNMGQAPGHTF
>TRBV11-1|-|TRBJ2-4|once
TGTGCCAGCAGCCCGGGACTTTTAGACATTCAGTACTTC
CASSPGLLDIQYF
>TRBV6-2/TRBV6-3|-|TRBJ2-1|-
TGTGCCAGCAGTAACAATCAGGGGAATGAGCAGTTCTTC
CASSNNQGNEQFF
>TRBV19|-|TRBJ1-6|-
TGTGCCAGTGGGAGCTCCTATAATTCACCCCTCCACTTT
CASGSSYNSPLHF
>TRBV9|-|TRBJ1-2|-
TGTGCCAGCAGCCAGACAGCTTCTAACTATGGCTACACCTTC
CASSQTASNYGYTF
>TRBV7-8|-|TRBJ2-3|-
TGTGCCAGCAGCTTCTCCGGGACTGATACGCAGTATTTT
CASSFSGTDTQYF
>TRBV6-1|-|TRBJ2-1|-
TGTGCCAGCAGTGCCCTAGGGGCGTTACTGGGCGGTGGGCAGTTCTTC
CASSALGALLGGGQFF
>TRBV7-7|-|TRBJ1-1|-
TGTGCTAGCAGCCGGACACTTGGCACTGAAGCTTTCTTT
CASSRTLGTEAFF
>TRBV6-5|-|TRBJ1-4|-
TGTGCCAGCTCCTCCTGGGGCGCTGGTAATGAAAAACTGTTTTTT
CASSSWGAGNEKLFF
>TRBV6-5|TRBD2|TRBJ2-1|-
TGTGCCAGCAGCCCCTCGACTAGCGGAAACAATGAGCAGTTCTTC
CASSPSTSGNNEQFF
>TRBV2|-|TRBJ1-2|-
TGTGCCAGCAGTGAAGGATCGGTGCTGGGCGGCTACACCTTC
CASSEGSVLGGYTF
>TRBV30|-|TRBJ1-4|once
TGTGCCTGGGCTACAGGGCGGGAACTGTTTTTT
CAWATGRELFF
>TRBV12-1|-|TRBJ2-5|-
TGTGCCAGCAGCTTTGGGCTAGCGGGAGGGGAGCAAGAGACCCAGTACTTC
CASSFGLAGGEQETQYF
>TRBV2|-|TRBJ1-1|-
TGTGCCAGCAGCGAAGGAGACGGACTAGGGGCTTTCTTT
CASSEGDGLGAFF
>TRBV19|-|TRBJ1-1|-
TGTGCCAGTAGTGATCCCCGGGGTCAGCGAAGGAACACTGAAGCTTTCTTT
CASSDPRGQRRNTEAFF
>TRBV7-2|-|TRBJ2-5|-
TGTGCCAGCAGCTTAGGAACCGGGATGACCCAGACCCAGTACTTC
CASSLGTGMTQTQYF
>TRBV5-1|-|TRBJ1-5|-
TGCGCCAGCAGCTTGGCTCCGGCAGGGAATAGCAATCAGCCCCAGCATTTT
CASSLAPAGNSNQPQHF
>TRBV2|TRBD2|TRBJ2-7|-
TGTGCCAGCACCTACGGGGGGTCAGAGCAGTACTTC
CASTYGGSEQYF
>TRBV9|-|TRBJ2-5|-
TGTGCCAGCAGGGCATCTTTCGTCCCCGGCGGGGAGACCCAGTACTTC
CASRASFVPGGETQYF
>TRBV18|TRBD1|TRBJ1-1|-
TGTGCCAGCTCCCCGGGACAGGGGCCCGGAATGAACACTGAAGCTTTCTTT
CASSPGQGPGMNTEAFF
>TRBV6-5|-|TRBJ1-3|-
TGTGCCAGCAGTTACATGAGCTCTGGAAACACCATATATTTT
CASSYMSSGNTIYF
>TRBV30|-|TRBJ1-5|once
TGTGCCTGGAGTGTACGGGATGGGGGCAATCAGCCCCAGCATTTT
CAWSVRDGGNQPQHF
>TRBV19|-|TRBJ1-2|-
TGTGCCAGTAGTCCCGACAGGTTGCGGGGCTACACCTTC
CASSPDRLRGYTF
>TRBV6-5|-|TRBJ2-2|few
TGTGCCAGCAGTCCGGCCAGGGAATACGGCGGGGAGCTGTTTTTT
CASSPAREYGGELFF
>TRBV10-3|-|TRBJ2-2|-
TGTGCCATCAGTGACTCAGTCCCCGGGGAGCTGTTTTTT
CAISDSVPGELFF
>TRBV7-2|-|TRBJ2-1|-
TGTGCCAGCAGCTTTCGGCGCGGAACCTACAATGAGCAGTTCTTC
CASSFRRGTYNEQFF
>TRBV28|TRBD1|TRBJ2-2|once
TGTGCCAGCAGTAGACAGGGGGTTGCTAACACCGGGGAGCTGTTTTTT
CASSRQGVANTGELFF
>TRBV5-1|TRBD1|TRBJ2-2|-
TGCGCCAGCAGGGCCGGGACAGGGGTCGGCGGGGAGCTGTTTTTT
CASRAGTGVGGELFF
>TRBV6-5|-|TRBJ2-3|-
TGTGCCAGCAGTTACTTCTACACAGATACGCAGTATTTT
CASSYFYTDTQYF
>TRBV5-1|-|TRBJ2-7|-
TGCGCCAGCAGCTTGGACTTCTACGAGCAGTACTTC
CASSLDFYEQYF
>TRBV15|TRBD2|TRBJ2-2|few
TGTGCCACCAGCAGAGACCTAGCGGGAGGGCCGGGCACCGGGGAGCTGTTTTTT
CATSRDLAGGPGTGELFF
>TRBV7-9|-|TRBJ2-7|-
TGTGCCAGCAGCAATGCCCTGCGGGGAGCCTACGAGCAGTACTTC
CASSNALRGAYEQYF
>TRBV18|TRBD1|TRBJ1-3|-
TGTGCCAGCTCACCGCTATTAAATACAGGGGTTGGAAACACCATATATTTT
CASSPLLNTGVGNTIYF
>TRBV7-2|-|TRBJ1-1|once
TGTGCCAGCAGCTTCTACACTGAAGCTTTCTTT
CASSFYTEAFF
>TRBV6-1|-|TRBJ1-6|-
TGTGCCAGCAGTGAGGTCACAGGGAAGGATTCACCCCTCCACTTT
CASSEVTGKDSPLHF
>TRBV10-3|-|TRBJ2-7|-
TGTGCCATCAGTGAGTCTAAGACTAACTCCTACGAGCAGTACTTC
CAISESKTNSYEQYF
>TRBV5-6|-|TRBJ1-2|once
TGTGCCAGCAGCATCTACCCCTCCCGGGGTTCGGGCTACACCTTC
CASSIYPSRGSGYTF
>TRBV29-1|-|TRBJ2-5|-
TGCAGCGTTGCATCAGTAGAGACCCAGTACTTC
CSVASVETQYF
>TRBV7-8|TRBD2|TRBJ2-3|once
TGTGCCAGCAGCTTAGTCCAACTAGCGGGGGGGCCTGTTTTCACAGATACGCAGTATTTT
CASSLVQLAGGPVFTDTQYF
>TRBV20-1|TRBD2|TRBJ2-1|-
TGCAGTGCTAGTCTCCGACTAGCGACAGGCCACAATGAGCAGTTCTTC
CSASLRLATGHNEQFF
>TRBV20-1|-|TRBJ2-7|-
TGCAGTGCTAGTGCGGTCAGGGGAGCCGAGCAGTACTTC
CSASAVRGAEQYF
>TRBV7-8|-|TRBJ2-3|-
TGTGCCAGCAGCTCGGACTGGAGCACAGATACGCAGTATTTT
CASSSDWSTDTQYF
>TRBV6-5|TRBD1|TRBJ1-1|-
TGTGCCAGCGCCTCGGAGGGGGCGGGTGACACTGAAGCTTTCTTT
CASASEGAGDTEAFF
>TRBV28|TRBD1|TRBJ1-1|-
TGTGCCAGCAGTTACCAGGGGGGCACTGAAGCTTTCTTT
CASSYQGGTEAFF
>TRBV7-9|TRBD1|TRBJ1-3|-
TGTGCCAGCAGCTTAGGTGGACAGGCTGGAAACACCATATATTTT
CASSLGGQAGNTIYF
>TRBV2|-|TRBJ1-1|few
TGTGCCGAGGGCGGCACTGAAGCTTTCTTT
CAEGGTEAFF
>TRBV18|TRBD1|TRBJ2-6|-
TGTGCCAGCGCCACCGGGACAGGGGGCCCTGGGGCCAACGTCCTGACTTTC
CASATGTGGPGANVLTF
>TRBV10-1|-|TRBJ2-1|-
TGCGCCAGCAGTGAGGTCGGGTCGGCGGTAAATGAGCAGTTCTTC
CASSEVGSAVNEQFF
>TRBV19|TRBD1|TRBJ1-4|-
TGTGCCTCCAACAGGGGGCGAAATGAAAAACTGTTTTTT
CASNRGRNEKLFF
>TRBV6-1|-|TRBJ1-2|once
TGTGCCAGCAGTGAATGGAGAGGGCGGGAGGGCTACACCTTC
CASSEWRGREGYTF